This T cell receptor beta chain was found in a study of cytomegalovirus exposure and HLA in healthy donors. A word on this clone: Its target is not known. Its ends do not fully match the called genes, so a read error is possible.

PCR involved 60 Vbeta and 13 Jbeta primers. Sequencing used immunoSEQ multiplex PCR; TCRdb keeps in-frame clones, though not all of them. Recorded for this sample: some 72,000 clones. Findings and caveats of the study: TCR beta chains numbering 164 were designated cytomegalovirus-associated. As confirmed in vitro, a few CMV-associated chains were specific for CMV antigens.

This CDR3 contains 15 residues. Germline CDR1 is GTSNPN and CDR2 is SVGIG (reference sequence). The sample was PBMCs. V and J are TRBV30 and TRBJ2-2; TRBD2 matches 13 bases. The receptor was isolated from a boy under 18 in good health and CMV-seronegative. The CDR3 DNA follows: TGTGCCGGGAGTGTACTAGCGGGGGGGCCCGGGGAGCTGTTTTTT. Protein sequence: CAGSVLAGGPGELFF.